One TCR beta chain is described in this entry. Its target is unknown. The assay was immunoSEQ multiplex PCR, and TCRdb's table has in-frame clones only and misses some. The profile covers roughly 8,700 clones, with approximately 85% appearing a single time and approximately 11% taken by the ten largest. The record originates from a study of T cell repertoires in ileal Crohn's disease. Overall study results and limits: Every patient over 26.8% clonality showed endoscopic recurrence.

Time point denoted: inflamed ileum from the surgical specimen. Adults with ileal or ileocolonic Crohn's disease and an indication for resection were eligible. Sequencing was carried out using ileal tissue. The TCR was taken from an adult with Crohn's disease.

The CDR3 bases are TGTGCCAGCAGCCAGGGCAGGGGGGGAGGGAAAGCTTTCTTT. It translates to CASSQGRGGGKAFF. This chain connects TRBV4-2 to TRBJ1-1; TRBD1 agrees at 7 bases. V was clipped by 3 bases and J by 9 bases; unmatched bases: 10. The CDR3 length is 14 residues. CDR1 and CDR2 (germline): LGHNA, YNFKEQ.